This TCR beta chain was found in a study of shared clonotypes between healthy human individuals. Per germline, CDR1 PRHDT and CDR2 FYEKMQ (reference sequence). The V gene end was trimmed by 4 bases and the J gene end by 4 bases; junction bases not matched to a gene: 6. CDR3 size: 15 residues. Libraries were prepared by immunoSEQ multiplex PCR; TCRdb keeps only in-frame clonotypes and omits some of them. The sample lists approximately 480,000 clones; nearly 80% were seen once. This TCR was sampled from a middle-aged woman in good health. Some clones in this sample may be carry-over from other donors' samples. The genes are TRBV13 and TRBJ2-7; 11 nucleotides line up with TRBD1. The sequenced sample was PBMCs. For the CDR3, the DNA is TGTGCCAGCAGCTCCGCCGGGACAGGGGGTTACGAGCAGTACTTC. This translates into CASSSAGTGGYEQYF.